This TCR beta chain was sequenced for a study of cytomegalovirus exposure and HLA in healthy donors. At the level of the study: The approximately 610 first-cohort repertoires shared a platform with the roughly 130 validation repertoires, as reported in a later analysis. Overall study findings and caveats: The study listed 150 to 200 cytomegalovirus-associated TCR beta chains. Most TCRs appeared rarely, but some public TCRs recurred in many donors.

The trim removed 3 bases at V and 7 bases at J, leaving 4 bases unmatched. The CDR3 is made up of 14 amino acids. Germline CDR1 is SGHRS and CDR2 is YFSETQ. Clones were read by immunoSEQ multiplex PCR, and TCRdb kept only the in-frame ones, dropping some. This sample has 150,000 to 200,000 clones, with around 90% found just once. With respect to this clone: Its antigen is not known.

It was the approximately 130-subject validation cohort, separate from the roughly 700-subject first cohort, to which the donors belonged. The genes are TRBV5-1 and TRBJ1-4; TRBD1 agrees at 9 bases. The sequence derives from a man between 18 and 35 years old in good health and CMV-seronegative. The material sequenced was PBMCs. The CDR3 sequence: CASSWTGEGEKLFF. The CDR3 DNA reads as TGCGCCAGCAGCTGGACAGGGGAGGGTGAAAAACTGTTTTTT.